This section outlines one T cell receptor (beta chain) sequence together with its context. The antigen is not known. These data originate in a study of shared clonotypes between healthy human individuals. General study findings and limits: Clonotypes which were not shared had lower generation probabilities than clonotypes that all four donors shared.

The repertoire was sequenced with immunoSEQ multiplex PCR; TCRdb's copy has only in-frame clones and lacks some. The top ten hold less than 0.25% of the sample, which has roughly 810,000 clones, just over 95% seen once. The CDR3 length is 16 residues. The V end lost 1 base, the J end lost 7 bases, and 19 bases lay between the germline ends. Per the germline V gene, CDR1 is PRHDT and CDR2 is FYEKMQ (reference sequence). Positive CCR7 selection of CD45RO-negative cells yielded the naive CD8 cells, and terminally differentiated effector memory CD45RA+ cells were excluded. V gene TRBV13 combines with J gene TRBJ1-2; D perhaps matches TRBD1 (5 bases). The sample taken for sequencing was naive CD8+ T cells sorted from blood. The sequence was collected from a man aged 25 to 40 in good health. The chain's CDR3 is CASSLEPKGRMIGYTF. CDR3 DNA: TGTGCCAGCAGCTTAGAGCCCAAGGGACGGATGATTGGCTACACCTTC.